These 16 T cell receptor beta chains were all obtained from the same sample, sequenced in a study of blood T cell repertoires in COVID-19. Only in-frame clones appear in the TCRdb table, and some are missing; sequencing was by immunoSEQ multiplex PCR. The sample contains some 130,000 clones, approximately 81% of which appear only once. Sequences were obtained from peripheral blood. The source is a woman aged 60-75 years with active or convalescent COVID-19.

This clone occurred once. CDR3 DNA sequence: TGCAGCGTTCTAGGGGGACAGGGGACCGATGAGCAGTTCTTC. This gives the protein CSVLGGQGTDEQFF. The V gene is TRBV29-1, the J gene TRBJ2-1, with 10 nucleotides matching TRBD1. The J segment lost 8 bases and the V segment lost 5 bases, leaving 9 bases of the junction unmatched. The CDR3 spans 14 residues. In germline, CDR1 is SQVTM, CDR2 ANQGSEA.

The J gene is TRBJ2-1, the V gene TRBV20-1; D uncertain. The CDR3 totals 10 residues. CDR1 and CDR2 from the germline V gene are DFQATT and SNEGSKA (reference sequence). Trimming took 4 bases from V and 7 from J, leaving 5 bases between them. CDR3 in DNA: TGCAGTGCTATCGGGAATGAGCAGTTCTTC. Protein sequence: CSAIGNEQFF.

CDR3 DNA sequence: TGTGCCAGCAGTTCCGGGACAGGGCTCGAGCAGTACTTC. Residues: CASSSGTGLEQYF. The J gene is TRBJ2-7, the V gene TRBV6-5, with 9 bases matching TRBD1. Germline V CDR1 and CDR2: MNHEY, SVGAGI. J gave up 6 bases and V 4 bases, and 4 bases lay outside the gene matches. CDR3 length: 13 amino acids.

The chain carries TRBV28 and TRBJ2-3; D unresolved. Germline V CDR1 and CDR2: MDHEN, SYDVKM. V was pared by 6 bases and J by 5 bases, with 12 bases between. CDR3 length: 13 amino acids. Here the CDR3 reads CASRNDIVDTQYF. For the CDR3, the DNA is TGTGCCAGCAGAAACGACATAGTAGATACGCAGTATTTT.

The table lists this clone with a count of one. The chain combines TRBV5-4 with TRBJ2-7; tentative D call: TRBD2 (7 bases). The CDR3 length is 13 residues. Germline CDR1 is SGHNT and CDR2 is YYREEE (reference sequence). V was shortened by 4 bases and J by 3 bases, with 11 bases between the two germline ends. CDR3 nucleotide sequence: TGTGCCAGCAGCGAGGGGGGGGTCTACGAGCAGTACGTC. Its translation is CASSEGGVYEQYV.

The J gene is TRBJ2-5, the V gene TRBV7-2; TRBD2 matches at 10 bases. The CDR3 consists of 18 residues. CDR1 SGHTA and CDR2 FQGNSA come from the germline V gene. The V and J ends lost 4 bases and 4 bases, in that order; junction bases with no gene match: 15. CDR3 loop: CASSSGWLAGGSRETQYF. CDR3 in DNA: TGTGCCAGCAGCTCCGGATGGTTAGCGGGGGGATCTAGAGAGACCCAGTACTTC.

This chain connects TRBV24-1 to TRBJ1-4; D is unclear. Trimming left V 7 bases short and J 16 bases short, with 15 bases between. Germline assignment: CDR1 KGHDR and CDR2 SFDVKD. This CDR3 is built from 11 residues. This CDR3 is CATRRGLWAFF. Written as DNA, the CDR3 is TGTGCCACCAGGAGAGGGTTGTGGGCGTTTTTT.

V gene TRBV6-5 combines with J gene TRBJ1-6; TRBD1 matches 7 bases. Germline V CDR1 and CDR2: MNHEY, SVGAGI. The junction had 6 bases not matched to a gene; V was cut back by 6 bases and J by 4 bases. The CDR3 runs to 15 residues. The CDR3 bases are TGTGCCAGCAGCCGGGACAGCTTTTATAATTCACCCCTCCACTTT. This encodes CASSRDSFYNSPLHF.

The CDR3 nucleotides read TGTGCCAGCAGCGACGAAAACGCGGCCGAGCAGTACTTC. It encodes CASSDENAAEQYF. The chain combines TRBV9 with TRBJ2-7; D gene uncertain. With 3 bases removed from V and 6 bases from J, the gap between germline ends came to 13 bases. Germline CDR1 is SGDLS and CDR2 is YYNGEE. The CDR3 is 13 residues long. The variable domain in full, completed from reference TRBV9 and TRBJ2-7, reads DSGVTQTPKHLITATGQRVTLRCSPRSGDLSVYWYQQSLDQGLQFLIQYYNGEERAKGNILERFSAQQFPDLHSELNLSSLELGDSALYFCASSDENAAEQYFGPGTRLTVT.

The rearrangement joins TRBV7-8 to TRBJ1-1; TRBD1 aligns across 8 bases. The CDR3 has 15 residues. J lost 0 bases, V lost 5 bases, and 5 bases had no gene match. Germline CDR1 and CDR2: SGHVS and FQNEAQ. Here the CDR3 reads CASSTRQGMNTEAFF. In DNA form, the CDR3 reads TGTGCCAGCAGCACTCGACAGGGGATGAACACTGAAGCTTTCTTT.

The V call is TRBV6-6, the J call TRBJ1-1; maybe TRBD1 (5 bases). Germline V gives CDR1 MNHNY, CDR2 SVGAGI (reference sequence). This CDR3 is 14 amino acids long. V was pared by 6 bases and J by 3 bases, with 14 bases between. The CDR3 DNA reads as TGTGCCAGCAGCCAAGACGGGGGGTACACTGAAGCTTTCTTT. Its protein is CASSQDGGYTEAFF.

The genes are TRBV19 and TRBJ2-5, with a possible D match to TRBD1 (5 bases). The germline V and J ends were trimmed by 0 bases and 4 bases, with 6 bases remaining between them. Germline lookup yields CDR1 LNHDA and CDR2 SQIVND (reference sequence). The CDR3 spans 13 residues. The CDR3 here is CASSIERGETQYF. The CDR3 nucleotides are TGTGCCAGTAGTATAGAAAGGGGAGAGACCCAGTACTTC.

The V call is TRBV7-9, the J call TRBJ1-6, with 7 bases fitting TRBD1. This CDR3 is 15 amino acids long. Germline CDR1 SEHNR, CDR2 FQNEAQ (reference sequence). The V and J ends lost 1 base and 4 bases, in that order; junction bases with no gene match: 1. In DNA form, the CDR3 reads TGTGCCAGCAGCTTAGTACAGGGGTATAATTCACCCCTCCACTTT. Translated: CASSLVQGYNSPLHF.

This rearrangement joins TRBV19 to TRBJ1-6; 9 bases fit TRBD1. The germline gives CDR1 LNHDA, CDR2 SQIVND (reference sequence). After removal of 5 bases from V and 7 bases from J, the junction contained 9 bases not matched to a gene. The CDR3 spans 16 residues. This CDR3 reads CASSPGQGLKNSPLHF. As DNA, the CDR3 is TGTGCCAGTAGTCCGGGACAGGGCTTGAAGAATTCACCCCTCCACTTT.

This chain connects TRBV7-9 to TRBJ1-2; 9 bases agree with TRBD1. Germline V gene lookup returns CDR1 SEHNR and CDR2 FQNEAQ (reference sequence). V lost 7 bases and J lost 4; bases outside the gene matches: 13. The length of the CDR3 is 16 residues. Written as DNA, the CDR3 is TGTGCCAGCACGGATACAGGGGGCCCGCTTGGCTATGGCTACACCTTC. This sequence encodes CASTDTGGPLGYGYTF.

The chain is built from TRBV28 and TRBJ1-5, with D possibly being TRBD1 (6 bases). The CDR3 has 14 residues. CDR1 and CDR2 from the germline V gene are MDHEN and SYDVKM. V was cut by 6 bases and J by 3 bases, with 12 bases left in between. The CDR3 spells CASRTDSYNQPQHF. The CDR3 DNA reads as TGTGCCAGCAGAACGGACAGCTACAATCAGCCCCAGCATTTT.